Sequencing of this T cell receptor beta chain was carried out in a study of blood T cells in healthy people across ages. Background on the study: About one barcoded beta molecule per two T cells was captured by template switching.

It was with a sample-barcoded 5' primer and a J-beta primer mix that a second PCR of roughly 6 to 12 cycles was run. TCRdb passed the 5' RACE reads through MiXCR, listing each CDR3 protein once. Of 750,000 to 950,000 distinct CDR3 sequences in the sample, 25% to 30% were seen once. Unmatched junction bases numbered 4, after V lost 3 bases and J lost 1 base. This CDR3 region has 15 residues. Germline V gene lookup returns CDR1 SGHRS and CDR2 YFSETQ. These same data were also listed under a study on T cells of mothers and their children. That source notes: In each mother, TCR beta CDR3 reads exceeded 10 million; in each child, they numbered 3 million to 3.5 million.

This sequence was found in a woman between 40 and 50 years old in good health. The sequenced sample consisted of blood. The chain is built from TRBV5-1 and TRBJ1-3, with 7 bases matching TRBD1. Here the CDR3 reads CASSSGTVSGNTIYF. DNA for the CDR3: TGCGCCAGCAGCTCCGGGACAGTTTCTGGAAACACCATATATTTT. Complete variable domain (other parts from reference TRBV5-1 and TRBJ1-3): KAGVTQTPRYLIKTRGQQVTLSCSPISGHRSVSWYQQTPGQGLQFLFEYFSETQRNKGNFPGRFSGRQFSNSRSEMNVSTLELGDSALYLCASSSGTVSGNTIYFGEGSWLTVV.